A single sample gave rise to the 17 T cell receptor beta chains below, sequenced in a study of T cell changes during pregnancy in multiple sclerosis. The table came from immunoSEQ multiplex PCR; TCRdb's copy has only in-frame clones and leaves some out. The sample lists tens of thousands of clones; roughly 91% were seen once. Sequenced here: peripheral blood, sampled in the third trimester of pregnancy. The origin of the receptors is a female donor with multiple sclerosis, enrolled in a pregnancy study.

The CDR3, as DNA: TGTGCCAGCAGCGTAGAGGGGTTGGGTGAGACCCAGTACTTC. Translated, it gives CASSVEGLGETQYF. The gene calls are TRBV9 and TRBJ2-5; D is possibly TRBD1 (5 bases). The CDR3 sequence is 14 residues long. The germline gives CDR1 SGDLS, CDR2 YYNGEE. V dropped 0 bases and J dropped 5 bases, with 11 bases sitting between them.

The genes are TRBV6-1 and TRBJ1-2; 8 nucleotides line up with TRBD1. Trimming took 2 bases from V and 7 from J; bases not matched to a gene: 6. Germline V gene sequence: CDR1 MNHNS, CDR2 SASEGT. This CDR3 region has 14 residues. The CDR3 DNA is TGTGCCAGCAGTGAACAGGGGGCGCGGGGTGGCTACACCTTC. Its translation: CASSEQGARGGYTF.

The chain has TRBV29-1 and TRBJ2-3, with 9 bases aligning to TRBD1. The V and J ends lost 7 bases and 14 bases, in that order; junction bases with no gene match: 10. CDR3 length: 11 amino acids. CDR1 and CDR2 (germline): SQVTM, ANQGSEA. The chain's CDR3 is CSADRGTRGYF. The DNA for the CDR3 is TGCAGCGCCGACAGGGGGACCCGCGGGTATTTT.

The chain is built from TRBV4-3 and TRBJ1-1; no reliable D call. The CDR3 is 15 residues long. The ends were cut back, 0 bases at V and 4 bases at J, with 12 bases in the middle. Germline loops: CDR1 LGHNA, CDR2 YSLEER. CDR3 loop: CASSQDAVGGTEAFF. DNA of the CDR3: TGCGCCAGCAGCCAAGATGCAGTGGGAGGCACTGAAGCTTTCTTT.

The chain is built from TRBV14 and TRBJ2-7; 7 bases agree with TRBD1. This CDR3 is 14 amino acids long. Germline CDR1 reads SGHDN; CDR2 reads FVKESK. The V segment lost 4 bases and the J segment 2 bases; nucleotides outside the gene matches: 5. The CDR3 nucleotides read TGTGCCAGCAGCCGATGGCAGGGGGCCTACGAGCAGTACTTC. Amino acid sequence: CASSRWQGAYEQYF.

The table lists this clone with a count of one. This chain connects TRBV5-4 to TRBJ2-5; 10 nucleotides align to TRBD2. There are 15 residues in the CDR3. Germline V gives CDR1 SGHNT, CDR2 YYREEE (reference sequence). V lost 5 bases, J lost 3 bases, and 7 bases stayed unmatched. The CDR3 DNA sequence: TGTGCCAGCAGGACCGGGACTAGCGCTGAAGAGACCCAGTACTTC. Its translation is CASRTGTSAEETQYF.

The rearrangement uses TRBV6-5 and TRBJ2-7; D call uncertain. V was trimmed by 5 bases and J by 3 bases, leaving 5 bases between them. CDR1 is MNHEY and CDR2 is SVGAGI in the germline V gene. This CDR3 is built from 11 residues. This CDR3 is CASSGFYEQYF. The CDR3 coding sequence is TGTGCCAGCAGTGGCTTCTACGAGCAGTACTTC.

The rearrangement joins TRBV27 to TRBJ2-1, with D tentatively TRBD1 (5 bases). Per the germline V gene, CDR1 is MNHEY and CDR2 is SMNVEV (reference sequence). This CDR3 spans 13 amino acids. The V end lost 6 bases, the J end lost 3 bases, and 9 bases lay between the germline ends. The CDR3 nucleotides are TGTGCCAGCAGGCCACAGGACTACAATGAGCAGTTCTTC. Its translation: CASRPQDYNEQFF.

V is TRBV9 and J is TRBJ1-2, with 10 nucleotides matching TRBD1. The germline CDR1 and CDR2 sequences are SGDLS and YYNGEE. After removal of 5 bases from V and 4 bases from J, the junction contained 2 bases not matched to a gene. The CDR3 is 13 residues long. The chain's CDR3 is CASRRTGGYGYTF. CDR3 nucleotide sequence: TGTGCCAGCAGGCGGACAGGGGGCTATGGCTACACCTTC. The full variable domain, rest sourced from reference TRBV9 and TRBJ1-2, is DSGVTQTPKHLITATGQRVTLRCSPRSGDLSVYWYQQSLDQGLQFLIQYYNGEERAKGNILERFSAQQFPDLHSELNLSSLELGDSALYFCASRRTGGYGYTFGSGTRLTVV.

The V call is TRBV11-3, the J call TRBJ2-5; possibly TRBD1 for D (6 bases). The CDR3 has 12 residues. Trimming cost V 5 bases and J 4 bases, with 8 bases left between them. The germline V gene encodes CDR1 SGHNT and CDR2 YENEEA. The CDR3 DNA follows: TGTGCCAGCAGCGGCAGGGGAGAGACCCAGTACTTC. Its protein is CASSGRGETQYF.

This rearrangement joins TRBV5-1 to TRBJ2-3, with a possible D match to TRBD2 (7 bases). The CDR3 totals 14 residues. V lost 4 bases and J 5 bases, leaving 14 bases between the germline ends. CDR1 is SGHRS and CDR2 is YFSETQ in the germline V gene. The CDR3 DNA follows: TGCGCCAGCAGCCCCCGGGGGGCGGGAGATACGCAGTATTTT. Its translation: CASSPRGAGDTQYF.

This chain joins TRBV2 and TRBJ1-2; 8 bases line up with TRBD1. The CDR3 spans 16 residues. From germline, CDR1 is SNHLY and CDR2 FYNNEI. V lost 1 base, J lost 1 base, and 5 bases stayed unmatched. In DNA, the CDR3 is TGTGCCAGCAGTGAAGGGAACAGGGGGAGTAACTATGGCTACACCTTC. Its translation is CASSEGNRGSNYGYTF.

This rearrangement joins TRBV11-2 to TRBJ2-7, with TRBD2 as a possible D gene (5 bases). The V gene's germline CDR1 is SGHAT and CDR2 FQNNGV. The CDR3 spans 16 residues. V lost 0 bases to trimming and J lost 3 bases, with 15 bases between them. CDR3 nucleotide sequence: TGTGCCAGCAGCTTAGATGAGGGCCCACCTCTCTACGAGCAGTACTTC. Residues: CASSLDEGPPLYEQYF.

The chain joins TRBV7-9 to TRBJ1-1, with D possibly being TRBD1 (6 bases). Germline CDR1 reads SEHNR; CDR2 reads FQNEAQ (reference sequence). CDR3 size: 14 residues. V was cut by 8 bases and J by 1 base, with 14 bases left in between. CDR3 nucleotides: TGTGCCAGCTCTGGGGGGGCCCGGAACACTGAAGCTTTCTTT. Translation gives CASSGGARNTEAFF.

The CDR3 sequence is CASSPGAGGPYNEQFF. CDR3 nucleotide sequence: TGTGCCAGCAGCCCCGGTGCGGGGGGCCCATACAATGAGCAGTTCTTC. This chain uses TRBV7-3 with TRBJ2-1, with TRBD2 matching over 8 bases. Trimming cost V 5 bases and J 4 bases; bases outside gene matches: 10. The germline V gene encodes CDR1 SGHTA and CDR2 FQGTGA. The CDR3 covers 16 residues.

V usage is TRBV5-6 and J usage is TRBJ2-7; TRBD1 agrees at 9 bases. Germline CDR1 is SGHDT and CDR2 is YYEEEE. V lost 4 bases to trimming and J lost 3 bases; unmatched junction nucleotides: 8. The CDR3 has 15 residues. The DNA for the CDR3 is TGTGCCAGCAGCCCGGACAGGGGCAACATCTACGAGCAGTACTTC. Protein product: CASSPDRGNIYEQYF.

The chain couples TRBV28 to TRBJ2-1; 7 nucleotides align to TRBD1. The CDR3 sequence is 15 residues long. Germline trimming cut 6 bases from V and 2 bases from J; bases unmatched to any gene: 7. CDR1 and CDR2 (germline): MDHEN, SYDVKM. CDR3 region: CASSKSGTAYNEQFF. In nucleotides, the CDR3 is TGTGCCAGCAGCAAGTCCGGGACAGCCTACAATGAGCAGTTCTTC.